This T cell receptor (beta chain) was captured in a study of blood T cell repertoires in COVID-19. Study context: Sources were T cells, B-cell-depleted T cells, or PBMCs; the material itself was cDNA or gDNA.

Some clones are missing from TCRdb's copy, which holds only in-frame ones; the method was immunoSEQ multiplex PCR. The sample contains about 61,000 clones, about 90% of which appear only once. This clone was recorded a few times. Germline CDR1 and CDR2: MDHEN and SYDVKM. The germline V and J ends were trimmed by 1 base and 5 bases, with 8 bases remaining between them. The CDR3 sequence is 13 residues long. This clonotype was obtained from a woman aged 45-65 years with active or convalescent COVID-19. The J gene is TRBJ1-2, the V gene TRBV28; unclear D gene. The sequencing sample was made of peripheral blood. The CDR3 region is CASSLSGRYGYTF. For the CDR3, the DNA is TGTGCCAGCAGTTTATCGGGGAGGTATGGCTACACCTTC.